Below, 13 T cell receptor beta chains from the same sample are listed, as sequenced in a study of blood T cell repertoires in COVID-19. Using immunoSEQ multiplex PCR, the repertoire was profiled, and TCRdb retains in-frame clones only, with some absent. The repertoire has approximately 30,000 clones, 70% to 85% of them found once; the top ten carry 6% to 8%. The sample taken for sequencing was peripheral blood. Every receptor here comes from a woman aged 55 to 70 with acute or convalescent COVID-19.

This clone was observed a handful of times. One junction end disagrees with the germline gene, perhaps due to a read error. This rearrangement joins TRBV18 to TRBJ2-2, with TRBD2 matching over 14 bases. The CDR3 runs 19 residues. From germline, CDR1 is KGHSH and CDR2 LQKENI. CDR3 protein: CASSPGLAGGLDPTRELFF. The CDR3 DNA reads TGTGCCAGCTCACCCGGACTAGCGGGGGGCCTCGATCCCACCCGGGAGCTGTTTTTT.

The rearrangement uses TRBV5-4 and TRBJ2-2; TRBD2 matches 8 bases. The CDR3 spans 15 residues. J was trimmed by 2 bases and V by 7 bases; bases with no gene match: 7. Germline values: CDR1 SGHNT, CDR2 YYREEE (reference sequence). The CDR3 bases are TGTGCCAGCGGTTCGGGACTAGTAAACACCGGGGAGCTGTTTTTT. It yields the protein CASGSGLVNTGELFF.

The chain uses TRBV4-2 and TRBJ2-2, with D uncertain. Germline CDR1 is LGHNA and CDR2 is YNFKEQ. V lost 4 bases, J lost 0 bases, and 3 bases lay in between. This CDR3 has 13 residues. The CDR3 region has the DNA TGTGCCAGCAGCCGTACGAACACCGGGGAGCTGTTTTTT. Protein product: CASSRTNTGELFF.

This chain links TRBV9 with TRBJ2-5; possibly TRBD1 for D (5 bases). V lost 0 bases and J 2 bases, leaving 8 bases between the germline ends. Germline V gene lookup returns CDR1 SGDLS and CDR2 YYNGEE. The CDR3 totals 14 residues. The DNA for the CDR3 is TGTGCCAGCAGCGTAGGCCCAGGGCAAGAGACCCAGTACTTC. As protein: CASSVGPGQETQYF.

This chain links TRBV2 with TRBJ2-7; the match to TRBD1 covers 8 bases. Unmatched junction bases numbered 4, after V lost 6 bases and J lost 0 bases. The CDR3 extends over 14 amino acids. The germline CDR1 and CDR2 sequences are SNHLY and FYNNEI. CDR3 nucleotides: TGTGCCAGCAGGGGACAGGCGATCTCCTACGAGCAGTACTTC. Protein product: CASRGQAISYEQYF.

This rearrangement joins TRBV19 to TRBJ1-1; 7 bases are a match to TRBD1. With 5 bases clipped from V and 5 bases from J, the junction kept 8 bases outside the gene matches. This CDR3 is built from 14 residues. Germline lookup yields CDR1 LNHDA and CDR2 SQIVND (reference sequence). For the CDR3, the DNA is TGTGCCAGTAGTCTCGACAGGGTACGAACTGAAGCTTTCTTT. It is translated as CASSLDRVRTEAFF.

The chain combines TRBV15 with TRBJ1-1, with 7 bases fitting TRBD1. Germline values: CDR1 LNHNV, CDR2 YYDKDF (reference sequence). Trimming removed 5 bases from V and 3 bases from J; junction bases left unmatched: 9. The CDR3 loop spans 15 amino acids. The CDR3 loop is CATSEDRVRYTEAFF. For the CDR3, the DNA is TGTGCCACCAGCGAAGACAGGGTAAGGTACACTGAAGCTTTCTTT. Drawing the rest from reference TRBV15 and TRBJ1-1, the complete variable domain is DAMVIQNPRYQVTQFGKPVTLSCSQTLNHNVMYWYQQKSSQAPKLLFHYYDKDFNNEADTPDNFQSRRPNTSFCFLDIRSPGLGDTAMYLCATSEDRVRYTEAFFGQGTRLTVV.

This clone was detected only once. The rearrangement uses TRBV6-6 and TRBJ1-2; no definite D call. Germline assignment: CDR1 MNHNY and CDR2 SVGAGI (reference sequence). This CDR3 region has 14 residues. The germline V and J ends were trimmed by 5 bases and 6 bases, with 16 bases remaining between them. The CDR3 region has the DNA TGTGCCAGCAGTGCCCGTAGATATGAGGATGGCTACACCTTC. This translates into CASSARRYEDGYTF.

The chain couples TRBV10-3 to TRBJ2-7, with 8 bases lining up with TRBD1. V lost 10 bases, J lost 0 bases, and 5 bases stayed unmatched. CDR1 and CDR2 (germline): ENHRY, SYGVKD. The CDR3 is 13 amino acids. The CDR3 spells CATEGQDSYEQYF. The CDR3, as DNA: TGTGCCACAGAGGGACAGGACTCCTACGAGCAGTACTTC.

The chain couples TRBV18 to TRBJ2-1; weak D call: TRBD2 (7 bases). Germline V gene data show CDR1 as KGHSH and CDR2 as LQKENI. The CDR3 runs 15 residues. Between the trimmed V and J ends, which lost 8 bases and 0 bases, there was a span of 14 bases. Here the CDR3 DNA reads TGTGCCAGCGGGGGGGCGATAAGCTCCTACAATGAGCAGTTCTTC. It specifies CASGGAISSYNEQFF.

The table lists this clone with a few counts. This chain links TRBV6-1 with TRBJ2-6, with a tentative D call TRBD2 (7 bases). The CDR3 has 16 amino acids. The ends were cut back, 4 bases at V and 4 bases at J, with 14 bases in the middle. CDR1 and CDR2 from the germline V gene are MNHNS and SASEGT. DNA of the CDR3: TGTGCCAGCAGTGGAGGGGGAGGGACCGGGGCCAACGTCCTGACTTTC. Translating it yields CASSGGGGTGANVLTF.

The J gene is TRBJ2-1, the V gene TRBV7-9; 12 nucleotides match TRBD2. Unmatched junction bases numbered 8, after V lost 5 bases and J lost 6 bases. CDR3 length: 16 amino acids. CDR1 is SEHNR, CDR2 FQNEAQ, per germline (reference sequence). This chain's CDR3 is CASSPELAGGFNEQFF. The CDR3 nucleotides read TGTGCCAGCAGCCCTGAACTAGCGGGGGGTTTCAATGAGCAGTTCTTC.

The V call is TRBV9, the J call TRBJ2-7; 7 nucleotides align to TRBD2. The CDR3 has 16 amino acids. Germline V gives CDR1 SGDLS, CDR2 YYNGEE. V was pared by 0 bases and J by 1 base, with 7 bases of the junction left unmatched. CDR3 sequence reads: CASSVAPTSASYEQYF. CDR3 sequence (DNA): TGTGCCAGCAGCGTAGCTCCCACTAGCGCTTCCTACGAGCAGTACTTC.